Listed below are T cell receptor beta chains from one sample, sequenced in a study of blood T cell repertoires in COVID-19. Here immunoSEQ multiplex PCR was the method, and the copy in TCRdb shows in-frame clones only, minus some. The sample carries tens of thousands of clones, about 86% recorded once. Material: peripheral blood. These receptors were obtained from an elderly woman in a cohort sampled during active or convalescent COVID-19. Each CDR3 is given with its conserved first and last residue. D genes are given only for firm matches. The size of a clone is reported for some rows only, either as once, few or many, or as a class for expanded clones.

j_call: TRBJ1-1
v_call: TRBV11-2
d_call: NA
clone_size: few
cdr3_aa: CASSLVNRPEAFF
cdr3_nt: TGTGCCAGCAGCTTAGTCAACAGGCCTGAAGCTTTCTTT

j_call: TRBJ2-5
v_call: TRBV6-5
d_call: NA
clone_size: few
cdr3_aa: CASRDGRGVETQYF
cdr3_nt: TGTGCCAGCAGAGACGGGAGAGGGGTAGAGACCCAGTACTTC

j_call: TRBJ1-2
v_call: TRBV27
d_call: NA
clone_size: NA
cdr3_aa: CASAPGGNYGYTF
cdr3_nt: TGTGCCAGCGCCCCCGGAGGGAACTATGGCTACACCTTC

j_call: TRBJ1-4
v_call: TRBV15
d_call: TRBD1
clone_size: NA
cdr3_aa: CATSRGPGQGDEKLFF
cdr3_nt: TGTGCCACCAGCAGAGGCCCGGGACAGGGCGATGAAAAACTGTTTTTT

j_call: TRBJ2-5
v_call: TRBV5-1
d_call: NA
clone_size: NA
cdr3_aa: CASSNLLGAEETQYF
cdr3_nt: TGCGCCAGCAGCAATCTTTTGGGGGCAGAGGAGACCCAGTACTTC

j_call: TRBJ1-1
v_call: TRBV6-6
d_call: NA
clone_size: NA
cdr3_aa: CASSYLPRSIAEAFF
cdr3_nt: TGTGCCAGCAGTTATCTCCCCCGGTCGATAGCTGAAGCTTTCTTT

j_call: TRBJ2-7
v_call: TRBV28
d_call: TRBD2
clone_size: NA
cdr3_aa: CASRPQRELYEQYF
cdr3_nt: TGTGCCAGCAGACCCCAGCGGGAGCTTTACGAGCAGTACTTC

j_call: TRBJ1-1
v_call: TRBV10-3
d_call: TRBD1
clone_size: NA
cdr3_aa: CAISAPGQGSTEAFF
cdr3_nt: TGTGCCATCAGCGCTCCGGGACAGGGTAGCACTGAAGCTTTCTTT

j_call: TRBJ2-5
v_call: TRBV19
d_call: NA
clone_size: NA
cdr3_aa: CASSIETGSQTQYF
cdr3_nt: TGTGCCAGTAGTATAGAAACAGGGTCTCAGACCCAGTACTTC

j_call: TRBJ2-5
v_call: TRBV5-1
d_call: NA
clone_size: NA
cdr3_aa: CASSPGYQETQYF
cdr3_nt: TGCGCCAGCAGTCCCGGGTACCAAGAGACCCAGTACTTC

j_call: TRBJ2-5
v_call: TRBV28
d_call: NA
clone_size: NA
cdr3_aa: CASSSPTGTYQVEEYF
cdr3_nt: TGTGCCAGCAGTTCGCCGACAGGTACCTATCAAGTTGAGGAGTACTTC

j_call: TRBJ2-1
v_call: TRBV5-1
d_call: TRBD2
clone_size: once
cdr3_aa: CASSLGVAGGPKNEQFF
cdr3_nt: TGCGCCAGCAGCTTGGGGGTAGCGGGAGGGCCGAAAAATGAGCAGTTCTTC

j_call: TRBJ1-1
v_call: TRBV11-2
d_call: NA
clone_size: NA
cdr3_aa: CASSLVGSGGARVYTEAFF
cdr3_nt: TGTGCCAGCAGCTTAGTTGGATCGGGGGGCGCGAGGGTTTACACTGAAGCTTTCTTT

j_call: TRBJ1-2
v_call: TRBV18
d_call: TRBD1
clone_size: NA
cdr3_aa: CASSPPGTVHGYTF
cdr3_nt: TGTGCCAGCTCACCACCGGGGACAGTTCATGGCTACACCTTC

j_call: TRBJ2-2
v_call: TRBV19
d_call: NA
clone_size: NA
cdr3_aa: CASSTGNTGELFF
cdr3_nt: TGTGCCAGTAGTACAGGGAACACCGGGGAGCTGTTTTTT

j_call: TRBJ1-3
v_call: TRBV20-1
d_call: NA
clone_size: once
cdr3_aa: CSASVQGGFGNTIYF
cdr3_nt: TGCAGTGCTAGTGTGCAGGGTGGCTTTGGAAACACCATATATTTT

j_call: TRBJ2-4
v_call: TRBV5-1
d_call: TRBD2
clone_size: NA
cdr3_aa: CASTQGLAGRGSSPKNIQYF
cdr3_nt: TGCGCCAGCACCCAAGGACTAGCGGGGCGAGGGAGTAGTCCCAAAAACATTCAGTACTTC